The 25 T cell receptor beta chains in this list originate from one sample, sequenced in a study of T-cell memory formation after mild COVID-19 (dated by TCRdb to the early 2020s). Libraries came from 5' RACE. TCRdb names Illumina NovaSeq 6000 as the instrument used. TCRdb reprocessing: public reads trimmed at Q25 with fastp, clones called with MiXCR, in-frame beta chains kept. Rows are unified per CDR3 protein, each entry keeping the most common DNA and genes. Counted in this sample were roughly 110,000 distinct CDR3 sequences; about 15% of them appeared once. Jointly, the top ten make up about 39% of the sample. Material: PBMCs or a T cell subset sorted from them (not recorded which). All receptors derive from a man younger than 35 who had mild COVID-19 (a few samples of this study predate the infection). The sample titles of this study are shuffled in the database, so cell type and time point are left out; the donor was told from shared clones.

This chain joins TRBV4-1 and TRBJ2-5; 7 nucleotides agree with TRBD2. Germline lookup yields CDR1 MGHRA and CDR2 YSYEKL. The CDR3 has 14 amino acids. Losses at the gene ends were 2 bases for V and 3 bases for J; bases not matched to a gene: 3. This CDR3 is CASSQPGGEETQYF. Here the CDR3 DNA reads TGCGCCAGCAGCCAACCTGGGGGGGAAGAGACCCAGTACTTC.

This clonotype was seen repeatedly, ten times or more. The chain is built from TRBV29-1 and TRBJ2-1; tentatively, D is TRBD1 (7 bases). V was clipped by 4 bases and J by 3 bases, with 16 bases between them. Germline V CDR1 and CDR2: SQVTM, ANQGSEA. The CDR3 spans 15 residues. This CDR3 is CSVAGGLPYYNEQFF. The DNA for the CDR3 is TGCAGCGTTGCAGGGGGGCTCCCATACTACAATGAGCAGTTCTTC.

This clonotype was recorded at least ten times. The chain uses TRBV4-1 and TRBJ1-6; 8 positions match TRBD1. J was trimmed by 10 bases and V by 0 bases; bases with no gene match: 8. Germline V gene lookup returns CDR1 MGHRA and CDR2 YSYEKL. CDR3 size: 16 residues. CDR3 DNA sequence: TGCGCCAGCAGCCAAGATCCCCCAGGGGGCCACTCACCCCTCCACTTT. Its translation: CASSQDPPGGHSPLHF.

This sequence joins TRBV6-6 and TRBJ1-6; the D is unclear. Trimming cost V 0 bases and J 8 bases, with 11 bases left between them. Germline CDR1 and CDR2: MNHNY and SVGAGI (reference sequence). The CDR3 is 15 residues long. CDR3 DNA sequence: TGTGCCAGCAGTTACTCGATTAGGGAGGATTCACCCCTCCACTTT. Residues: CASSYSIREDSPLHF.

This clonotype has at least ten counts. This sequence joins TRBV5-4 and TRBJ2-7; D is uncertain. Trimming removed 3 bases from V and 5 bases from J, with 9 bases in between. This CDR3 comprises 12 residues. CDR1 and CDR2 (germline): SGHNT, YYREEE (reference sequence). CDR3 in amino acids: CASSYIPNEQYF. For the CDR3, the DNA is TGTGCCAGCAGCTACATCCCCAACGAGCAGTACTTC. Full variable domain (outside the CDR3, taken from reference TRBV5-4 and TRBJ2-7): ETGVTQSPTHLIKTRGQQVTLRCSSQSGHNTVSWYQQALGQGPQFIFQYYREEENGRGNFPPRFSGLQFPNYSSELNVNALELDDSALYLCASSYIPNEQYFGPGTRLTVT.

The sample holds a few counts of this clonotype. The J gene is TRBJ2-7, the V gene TRBV15, with 9 bases fitting TRBD1. The CDR3 extends over 15 amino acids. V gave up 5 bases and J gave up 4 bases; unmatched junction bases: 9. The germline V gene encodes CDR1 LNHNV and CDR2 YYDKDF (reference sequence). CDR3 in DNA: TGTGCCACCAGCCTCGTGACAGGGGGATTTTACGAGCAGTACTTC. Translation: CATSLVTGGFYEQYF.

This clonotype was counted between two and nine times. The chain joins TRBV20-1 to TRBJ2-1; 15 bases are a match to TRBD2. V shed 5 bases, J shed 9 bases, and the junction held 5 bases outside the gene matches. CDR3 length: 14 amino acids. Germline CDR1 is DFQATT and CDR2 is SNEGSKA (reference sequence). CDR3: CSAGLAGGPSEQFF. The CDR3 coding sequence is TGCAGTGCTGGACTAGCGGGGGGGCCTAGTGAGCAGTTCTTC.

The CDR3 region is CASSFDPGHSPYEQYF. DNA of the CDR3: TGTGCCAGCAGCTTTGATCCGGGACACTCCCCCTACGAGCAGTACTTC. This chain joins TRBV5-6 and TRBJ2-7; D perhaps matches TRBD1 (6 bases). This CDR3 comprises 16 residues. The V end lost 2 bases, the J end lost 2 bases, and 17 bases lay between the germline ends. Germline V lookup: CDR1 SGHDT, CDR2 YYEEEE.

This rearrangement joins TRBV6-5 to TRBJ1-2; unclear D gene. Germline V gene sequence: CDR1 MNHEY, CDR2 SVGAGI. V lost 7 bases to trimming and J lost 3 bases, with 12 bases between them. This CDR3 region has 13 residues. DNA of the CDR3: TGTGCCAGCACCGCCGGGCACCACTATGGCTACACCTTC. This encodes CASTAGHHYGYTF.

A few counts support this clonotype. This chain joins TRBV11-2 and TRBJ1-5, with D unclear. The CDR3 totals 14 residues. V shed 2 bases and J shed 4 bases, with 9 bases lying between them. The germline V gene has CDR1 SGHAT and CDR2 FQNNGV. CDR3 loop: CASSLSGPNQPQHF. The DNA for the CDR3 is TGTGCCAGCAGCTTATCAGGACCGAATCAGCCCCAGCATTTT.

This clonotype was seen many times. In DNA form, the CDR3 reads TGCAGCGCCGAAAGCGGCTACGAGCAGTACTTC. This translates into CSAESGYEQYF. The V and J genes are TRBV29-1 and TRBJ2-7; a possible D gene is TRBD2 (5 bases). The germline V gene has CDR1 SQVTM and CDR2 ANQGSEA. The CDR3 spans 11 residues. V was trimmed by 7 bases and J by 3 bases, leaving 10 bases between them.

This clonotype was counted many times. The DNA of the CDR3 is TGCGCCAGCAGGGCCGGGACAGGGGGCTCCTACGAGCAGTACTTC. Amino acids: CASRAGTGGSYEQYF. This sequence joins TRBV4-1 and TRBJ2-7; 11 bases align to TRBD1. The V gene end was trimmed by 6 bases and the J gene end by 0 bases; junction bases not matched to a gene: 4. The CDR3 is made up of 15 amino acids. CDR1 is MGHRA and CDR2 is YSYEKL in the germline V gene.

This rearrangement joins TRBV4-2 to TRBJ1-1; D is unclear. CDR1 and CDR2 from the germline V gene are LGHNA and YNFKEQ. This CDR3 contains 12 residues. Between the trimmed V and J ends, which lost 1 base and 3 bases, there was a span of 3 bases. The CDR3 loop is CASSQGDTEAFF. CDR3 DNA sequence: TGTGCCAGCAGCCAAGGGGACACTGAAGCTTTCTTT.

This clonotype was observed at least ten times. This chain uses TRBV7-2 with TRBJ1-1; TRBD1 is a possible D gene (5 bases). CDR1 is SGHTA, CDR2 FQGNSA, per germline. Trimming removed 4 bases from V and 4 bases from J, with 19 bases in between. The CDR3 covers 16 residues. The DNA of the CDR3 is TGTGCCAGCAGCTATGACGGACGGGGGAGCGGCACTGAAGCTTTCTTT. Translated: CASSYDGRGSGTEAFF.

This clonotype was seen many times. This rearrangement joins TRBV4-1 to TRBJ1-5; D unclear. The CDR3 is made up of 15 amino acids. V was clipped by 3 bases and J by 1 base, with 10 bases between them. CDR1 is MGHRA, CDR2 YSYEKL, per germline. CDR3 bases: TGCGCCAGCAGCCATCCCCCGGAAAGCAATCAGCCCCAGCATTTT. Residues: CASSHPPESNQPQHF.

Ten or more counts support this clonotype. The chain uses TRBV7-2 and TRBJ2-1; 13 bases line up with TRBD2. After removal of 5 bases from V and 4 bases from J, the junction contained 8 bases not matched to a gene. Germline V gene lookup returns CDR1 SGHTA and CDR2 FQGNSA. This CDR3 spans 17 amino acids. This chain's CDR3 is CASSLGLAGNPYNEQFF. The CDR3 DNA follows: TGTGCCAGCAGCCTGGGACTAGCGGGGAATCCTTACAATGAGCAGTTCTTC.

The gene calls are TRBV12-3 or TRBV12-4 and TRBJ2-2, with 9 bases matching TRBD1. The CDR3 is 16 residues long. Germline trimming cut 2 bases from V and 1 base from J; bases unmatched to any gene: 2. CDR3 loop: CASSLRGQGNTGELFF. The CDR3 bases are TGTGCCAGCAGTTTAAGGGGACAGGGGAACACCGGGGAGCTGTTTTTT.

The CDR3 loop reads CASSPQGALGEKLFF. CDR3 nucleotide sequence: TGTGCCAGCAGCCCCCAGGGGGCCCTTGGGGAAAAACTGTTTTTT. V gene TRBV7-2 combines with J gene TRBJ1-4, with 8 bases fitting TRBD1. V was pared by 5 bases and J by 8 bases, with 10 bases of the junction left unmatched. This CDR3 region has 15 residues. Germline V CDR1 and CDR2: SGHTA, FQGNSA.

The chain combines TRBV6-2 or TRBV6-3 with TRBJ2-7, with a possible D match to TRBD1 (5 bases). The CDR3 covers 13 residues. V dropped 2 bases and J dropped 6 bases, with 11 bases sitting between them. CDR1 is MNHEY, CDR2 SVGEGT, per germline. The DNA for the CDR3 is TGTGCCAGCAGTTACGTCAGGGTCGGCGAGCAGTACGTC. As protein: CASSYVRVGEQYV.

V gene TRBV4-2 combines with J gene TRBJ1-1; the D is unclear. V lost 1 base and J lost 5, with 17 bases in between. There are 16 residues in the CDR3. Germline V gives CDR1 LGHNA, CDR2 YNFKEQ. For the CDR3, the DNA is TGTGCCAGCAGCCAAGTCATCGGATCGGATGGGACTGAAGCTTTCTTT. It is translated as CASSQVIGSDGTEAFF.

This clonotype has just a few counts. The rearrangement uses TRBV6-2 or TRBV6-3 and TRBJ1-2, with 9 bases identical to TRBD1. There are 16 residues in the CDR3. In germline, CDR1 is MNHEY, CDR2 SVGEGT. V dropped 8 bases and J dropped 2; count of bases not matched to a gene: 12. In DNA, the CDR3 is TGTGCCAGCGGGACAGGGATTAGTACCGTGAACTATGGCTACACCTTC. Translating gives CASGTGISTVNYGYTF.

This clonotype has a handful of counts. The rearrangement uses TRBV12-3 or TRBV12-4 and TRBJ2-3; possibly TRBD1 for D (5 bases). The CDR3 extends over 15 amino acids. V dropped 6 bases and J dropped 2 bases, with 15 bases sitting between them. The CDR3 DNA is TGTGCCAGCAGCCTGACGGCCAGGGACACAGATACGCAGTATTTT. Protein product: CASSLTARDTDTQYF.

Concerning this clonotype: A read error may explain this, as a much larger clone is one base away. The CDR3 coding sequence is TGTGCCAGCAGCTTAAGTGGGCATTCCATTCAGCCCCAGCATTTT. Its translation: CASSLSGHSIQPQHF. V gene TRBV7-2 combines with J gene TRBJ1-5; D is ambiguous. There are 15 residues in the CDR3. Germline values: CDR1 SGHTA, CDR2 FQGNSA. V dropped 2 bases and J dropped 6 bases, with 14 bases sitting between them.

In this sample, this clonotype turned up many times. V gene TRBV29-1 combines with J gene TRBJ1-2; tentatively, D is TRBD1 (5 bases). From germline, CDR1 is SQVTM and CDR2 ANQGSEA. CDR3 length: 13 residues. The V end lost 4 bases, the J end lost 7 bases, and 16 bases lay between the germline ends. The CDR3 DNA follows: TGCAGCGTTGTCGGGACGGACGATCCTGGCTACACCTTC. This translates into CSVVGTDDPGYTF.

This clonotype was counted a few times. This chain uses TRBV6-5 with TRBJ2-5; 7 nucleotides line up with TRBD1. V dropped 2 bases and J dropped 4; count of bases not matched to a gene: 4. Germline V gene lookup returns CDR1 MNHEY and CDR2 SVGAGI. This CDR3 region has 14 residues. CDR3 sequence reads: CASSYKGAGETQYF. The CDR3 DNA follows: TGTGCCAGCAGTTACAAGGGGGCGGGAGAGACCCAGTACTTC.